The 29 T cell receptor beta chains given below trace back to one sample, sequenced in a study of preoperative IRX-2 immunotherapy in early breast cancer. Sample treatment: preoperative locoregional IRX-2 cytokine immunotherapy. Sequenced by immunoSEQ multiplex PCR; TCRdb stores in-frame clones only, minus some. The table has about 23,000 clones, over 75% seen once; the top ten hold 9% to 10%. Here the sequenced sample was tumor tissue, taken after IRX-2 immunotherapy. Receptors originate from a human donor with breast cancer.

V is TRBV18 and J is TRBJ2-1; D unclear. The CDR3 contains 13 residues. Germline CDR1 and CDR2: KGHSH and LQKENI. V was cut by 1 base and J by 1 base, with 2 bases left in between. As DNA, the CDR3 is TGTGCCAGCTCACCACAATCCTACAATGAGCAGTTCTTC. Translated, it gives CASSPQSYNEQFF.

The chain uses TRBV19 and TRBJ2-5, with D perhaps TRBD1 or TRBD2 (6 bases each). Deletions cut 6 bases from V and 2 bases from J, with 16 bases between. The CDR3 sequence is 15 residues long. CDR1 is LNHDA, CDR2 SQIVND, per germline (reference sequence). The CDR3 DNA sequence: TGTGCCAGTAGGTCCGGGGGCCGAAGGCAAGAGACCCAGTACTTC. This translates into CASRSGGRRQETQYF.

The CDR3 here is CASSLEQGGTSSNNEQFF. The DNA for the CDR3 is TGTGCCAGCAGCTTAGAACAAGGGGGGACTTCCAGTAACAATGAGCAGTTCTTC. V usage is TRBV11-3 and J usage is TRBJ2-1; D tentatively fits TRBD1 or TRBD2 (6 bases each). CDR1 is SGHNT, CDR2 YENEEA, per germline. V lost 0 bases to trimming and J lost 5 bases, with 20 bases between them. CDR3 length: 18 amino acids.

J is TRBJ2-5 and V is TRBV10-3; 9 bases fit TRBD1. Trimming took 6 bases from V and 1 from J; bases not matched to a gene: 6. In germline, CDR1 is ENHRY, CDR2 SYGVKD. The CDR3 has 15 residues. The CDR3 bases are TGTGCCATCAGATCCGGGACAGGGTCCCAAGAGACCCAGTACTTC. It codes for CAIRSGTGSQETQYF.

The gene calls are TRBV9 and TRBJ1-5; 8 nucleotides agree with TRBD1. CDR3 length: 18 amino acids. From germline, CDR1 is SGDLS and CDR2 YYNGEE. The junction had 14 bases not matched to a gene; V was cut back by 4 bases and J by 2 bases. CDR3 region: CASSPKGAGTGGNQPQHF. The CDR3 nucleotides are TGTGCCAGCAGCCCAAAGGGAGCCGGGACAGGAGGCAATCAGCCCCAGCATTTT.

The V call is TRBV28, the J call TRBJ1-1; TRBD1 is a possible D gene (5 bases). V gave up 3 bases and J gave up 4 bases, with 12 bases separating them. Germline CDR1 is MDHEN and CDR2 is SYDVKM. This CDR3 contains 14 residues. The CDR3 DNA reads as TGTGCCAGCAGTTTCTCCCAAAGGGGCACTGAAGCTTTCTTT. As protein: CASSFSQRGTEAFF.

This chain joins TRBV7-8 and TRBJ1-1; 7 positions match TRBD1. The CDR3 totals 18 residues. Per germline, CDR1 SGHVS and CDR2 FQNEAQ. The V segment lost 4 bases and the J segment 5 bases; nucleotides outside the gene matches: 19. The CDR3 spells CASSSIRSARQGRTEAFF. The CDR3 DNA follows: TGTGCCAGCAGCTCGATACGGTCTGCGCGACAGGGAAGGACTGAAGCTTTCTTT.

J is TRBJ2-1 and V is TRBV5-4; D might be TRBD2 (6 bases). This CDR3 region has 15 residues. Trimming left V 1 base short and J 6 bases short, with 14 bases between. Germline V gene sequence: CDR1 SGHNT, CDR2 YYREEE (reference sequence). The CDR3 is CASSLFGAGSNEQFF. The CDR3 region has the DNA TGTGCCAGCAGCTTGTTTGGGGCGGGGAGCAATGAGCAGTTCTTC.

The chain couples TRBV18 to TRBJ2-7; the match to TRBD1 covers 10 bases. The CDR3 contains 13 residues. The germline V gene encodes CDR1 KGHSH and CDR2 LQKENI. Losses at the gene ends were 6 bases for V and 5 bases for J; bases not matched to a gene: 4. The CDR3 DNA sequence: TGTGCCAGCTCTCCGGACAGGGGGAACGAGCAGTACTTC. It specifies CASSPDRGNEQYF.

This clone was observed once. The chain has TRBV7-6 and TRBJ2-2; TRBD1 matches at 8 bases. The trim removed 0 bases at V and 1 base at J, leaving 1 base unmatched. The CDR3 consists of 16 residues. Germline V CDR1 and CDR2: SGHVS, FNYEAQ. CDR3 in DNA: TGTGCCAGCAGCTTAGCGGGACAGGTGAACACCGGGGAGCTGTTTTTT. Protein product: CASSLAGQVNTGELFF.

The V and J genes are TRBV18 and TRBJ2-5, with D possibly being TRBD2 (5 bases). Germline loops: CDR1 KGHSH, CDR2 LQKENI. Trimming cost V 3 bases and J 1 base, with 9 bases left between them. The CDR3 sequence is 14 residues long. The CDR3 sequence is CASSPESGQETQYF. CDR3 DNA: TGTGCCAGCTCACCGGAAAGCGGCCAAGAGACCCAGTACTTC.

This clone was observed once. V usage is TRBV29-1 and J usage is TRBJ1-5, with 10 bases identical to TRBD1. The CDR3 covers 14 residues. V was clipped by 7 bases and J by 5 bases; unmatched bases: 8. CDR1 SQVTM and CDR2 ANQGSEA come from the germline V gene. This chain's CDR3 is CSALTGGGDQPQHF. CDR3 in DNA: TGCAGCGCCTTGACAGGGGGCGGCGATCAGCCCCAGCATTTT.

This chain uses TRBV10-2 with TRBJ1-1, with D unclear. CDR3 length equals 12 residues. Germline V gene lookup returns CDR1 WSHSY and CDR2 SAAADI. Trimming left V 5 bases short and J 1 base short, with 5 bases between. The CDR3 here is CASSQRNTEAFF. In DNA, the CDR3 is TGCGCCAGCAGTCAGCGGAACACTGAAGCTTTCTTT.

This chain uses TRBV6-6 with TRBJ2-3; 9 bases are a match to TRBD2. The V gene's germline CDR1 is MNHNY and CDR2 SVGAGI (reference sequence). The V segment lost 10 bases and the J segment 0 bases; nucleotides outside the gene matches: 5. The CDR3 covers 14 residues. CDR3 in amino acids: CAIQSGGSTDTQYF. The CDR3 nucleotides are TGTGCCATCCAAAGCGGGGGGAGCACAGATACGCAGTATTTT.

The J gene is TRBJ1-4, the V gene TRBV7-8; D is uncertain. Per germline, CDR1 SGHVS and CDR2 FQNEAQ. V was clipped by 1 base and J by 0 bases, with 6 bases between them. The CDR3 extends over 15 amino acids. The CDR3 spells CASSLGPTTNEKLFF. The CDR3 bases are TGTGCCAGCAGCTTAGGTCCGACAACTAATGAAAAACTGTTTTTT.

V usage is TRBV27 and J usage is TRBJ1-2; D remains ambiguous. V was pared by 0 bases and J by 4 bases, with 9 bases between. Germline V gives CDR1 MNHEY, CDR2 SMNVEV (reference sequence). CDR3 length equals 14 residues. The CDR3 loop is CASSLSTESYGYTF. In DNA, the CDR3 is TGTGCCAGCAGTTTATCCACAGAAAGCTATGGCTACACCTTC.

This clone has more than one count but fewer than ten. The chain is built from TRBV6-4 and TRBJ1-2; the match to TRBD1 covers 10 bases. In germline, CDR1 is MRHNA, CDR2 SNTAGT. Trimming removed 5 bases from V and 2 bases from J; junction bases left unmatched: 5. The CDR3 totals 15 residues. CDR3 DNA: TGTGCCAGCAGTTCTTGGACAGGGGGGAACTATGGCTACACCTTC. It codes for CASSSWTGGNYGYTF.

This rearrangement joins TRBV25-1 to TRBJ1-4; possible D gene TRBD1, 6 bases. The V and J ends lost 2 bases and 7 bases respectively, with 11 bases between them. There are 14 residues in the CDR3. Germline V gene data show CDR1 as MGHDK and CDR2 as SYGVNS. As DNA, the CDR3 is TGTGCCAGCAGTGAAGGGGGCGCCGGTGAAAAACTGTTTTTT. This translates into CASSEGGAGEKLFF.

The CDR3 DNA follows: TGCGCCAGCAGGTTCGAGGCCTCTAGCGGGGAGTATTTT. Translation: CASRFEASSGEYF. The chain carries TRBV4-1 and TRBJ2-3; 9 bases fit TRBD2. Germline V gene lookup returns CDR1 MGHRA and CDR2 YSYEKL. The CDR3 covers 13 residues. Unmatched junction bases numbered 11, after V lost 6 bases and J lost 13 bases.

This chain connects TRBV30 to TRBJ2-7, with TRBD2 matching 11 bases. The V segment lost 2 bases and the J segment 4 bases; nucleotides outside the gene matches: 4. The CDR3 is made up of 14 amino acids. Germline CDR1 is GTSNPN and CDR2 is SVGIG (reference sequence). CDR3 protein: CAWSWLAGGYEQYF. The CDR3 bases are TGTGCCTGGAGTTGGCTAGCGGGGGGATACGAGCAGTACTTC.

The chain is built from TRBV9 and TRBJ1-6; 9 positions agree with TRBD1. The CDR3 has 15 residues. Germline trimming cut 2 bases from V and 7 bases from J; bases unmatched to any gene: 4. Germline V CDR1 and CDR2: SGDLS, YYNGEE. The CDR3: CASSVDGTGNSPLHF. Here the CDR3 DNA reads TGTGCCAGCAGCGTCGATGGGACAGGGAATTCACCCCTCCACTTT.

This chain joins TRBV30 and TRBJ2-5; the match to TRBD2 covers 7 bases. The CDR3 totals 17 residues. Trimming cost V 0 bases and J 9 bases; bases outside gene matches: 19. Germline loops: CDR1 GTSNPN, CDR2 SVGIG (reference sequence). CDR3 DNA sequence: TGTGCCTGGAGTGTACGGACGGCGGCTAGCCGACGGGGGGCCCAGTACTTC. Protein sequence: CAWSVRTAASRRGAQYF.

The chain uses TRBV4-2 and TRBJ2-7; tentatively, D is TRBD2 (5 bases). The germline V and J ends were trimmed by 0 bases and 8 bases, with 14 bases remaining between them. This CDR3 contains 14 residues. The germline gives CDR1 LGHNA, CDR2 YNFKEQ. The CDR3 region has the DNA TGTGCCAGCAGCCAAGATCGAGCGGCCGTCCAGCAGTACTTC. Its translation: CASSQDRAAVQQYF.

This clone appeared once. The J gene is TRBJ1-2, the V gene TRBV2; 9 bases match TRBD1. Germline lookup yields CDR1 SNHLY and CDR2 FYNNEI. The CDR3 consists of 15 residues. V shed 5 bases, J shed 2 bases, and the junction held 6 bases outside the gene matches. The CDR3 sequence: CASSQGDRGNYGYTF. As DNA, the CDR3 is TGTGCCAGCAGTCAAGGCGACAGGGGGAACTATGGCTACACCTTC.

This clone has just one count. The CDR3 protein is CASRPPGQGDSYF. The CDR3 DNA reads as TGTGCCAGCAGGCCACCCGGACAGGGGGATTCCTACTTC. This rearrangement joins TRBV6-5 to TRBJ2-5; 10 bases are a match to TRBD1. Germline CDR1 MNHEY, CDR2 SVGAGI. V trimming: 6 bases; J trimming: 14 bases; junction bases outside the gene matches: 12. The length of the CDR3 is 13 residues.

This clone was seen just once. The chain links TRBV2 to TRBJ1-4; no clear D. CDR3 length equals 12 residues. Germline CDR1 is SNHLY and CDR2 is FYNNEI. Trimming removed 8 bases from V and 6 bases from J, with 10 bases in between. As DNA, the CDR3 is TGTGCCAGCTGGTACGGGGATGAAAAACTGTTTTTT. It encodes CASWYGDEKLFF.

The chain has TRBV2 and TRBJ2-2; 11 bases are a match to TRBD2. The CDR3 extends over 15 amino acids. Germline V lookup: CDR1 SNHLY, CDR2 FYNNEI. The trim removed 6 bases at V and 0 bases at J, leaving 0 bases unmatched. CDR3 residues: CASRTSGANTGELFF. In DNA, the CDR3 is TGTGCCAGCAGGACTAGCGGGGCGAACACCGGGGAGCTGTTTTTT. Variable domain in full (rest from reference TRBV2 and TRBJ2-2): EPEVTQTPSHQVTQMGQEVILRCVPISNHLYFYWYRQILGQKVEFLVSFYNNEISEKSEIFDDQFSVERPDGSNFTLKIRSTKLEDSAMYFCASRTSGANTGELFFGEGSRLTVL.

The chain uses TRBV27 and TRBJ2-6, with 7 bases that match TRBD1. This CDR3 is 17 amino acids long. The ends lost 5 bases at V and 0 bases at J; junction bases unmatched: 7. The germline gives CDR1 MNHEY, CDR2 SMNVEV (reference sequence). The CDR3 DNA is TGTGCCAGCAGTCCCCGGACAGGACTCTCTGGGGCCAACGTCCTGACTTTC. Its translation: CASSPRTGLSGANVLTF.

The chain couples TRBV27 to TRBJ2-2; the D is unclear. Per germline, CDR1 MNHEY and CDR2 SMNVEV (reference sequence). The CDR3 consists of 15 residues. V shed 3 bases and J shed 0 bases, with 8 bases lying between them. CDR3 residues: CASSLMAANTGELFF. CDR3 DNA sequence: TGTGCCAGCAGTTTGATGGCCGCGAACACCGGGGAGCTGTTTTTT.